The 5 T cell receptor beta chains below come from one sample, sequenced in a study of cytomegalovirus exposure and HLA in healthy donors (dated by TCRdb to 2017 to 2019). Libraries were prepared through the immunoSEQ multiplex PCR assay. TCRdb provides this immuneACCESS table in a form limited to in-frame rearrangements. Some clones are lacking; in checked studies, under half of them reflect an unresolved V gene, and why the rest are absent is not known. The sample data list over 150,000 clones, and about 85% of these were observed just once. Together, the top ten hold approximately 16% of the sample. The source material was PBMCs. The receptors come from a man younger than 30 in good health and CMV-seropositive.

The chain joins TRBV29-1 to TRBJ2-5; 7 bases are a match to TRBD1. The CDR3 is 16 amino acids. Trimming took 1 base from V and 0 from J; bases not matched to a gene: 8. Per germline, CDR1 SQVTM and CDR2 ANQGSEA. This chain's CDR3 is CSVEGQGDWYQETQYF. The CDR3 DNA is TGCAGCGTTGAAGGACAGGGCGATTGGTACCAAGAGACCCAGTACTTC.

The chain recombines TRBV9 with TRBJ2-1; TRBD2 matches at 12 bases. The CDR3 totals 15 residues. Losses at the gene ends were 3 bases for V and 5 bases for J; bases not matched to a gene: 3. Germline values: CDR1 SGDLS, CDR2 YYNGEE. CDR3 bases: TGTGCCAGCAGCGCACTAGCGGGAGGCCACAATGAGCAGTTCTTC. It is translated as CASSALAGGHNEQFF.

This sequence joins TRBV28 and TRBJ2-3; D is undetermined. This CDR3 is 15 amino acids long. The V gene lost 2 bases and the J gene lost 0 bases, with 9 bases spanning the gap. Germline-derived CDR1 and CDR2 are MDHEN and SYDVKM. The chain's CDR3 is CASSLTASSTDTQYF. DNA of the CDR3: TGTGCCAGCAGTTTAACAGCTTCTAGCACAGATACGCAGTATTTT.

This chain links TRBV5-1 with TRBJ2-1; 8 bases match TRBD1. CDR3 size: 16 residues. The germline V gene encodes CDR1 SGHRS and CDR2 YFSETQ. The J segment lost 4 bases and the V segment lost 5 bases, leaving 11 bases of the junction unmatched. CDR3 bases: TGCGCCAGCAGAGGCTGGACAGGGCTAAGTTACAATGAGCAGTTCTTC. It is translated as CASRGWTGLSYNEQFF.

The chain employs TRBV2 and TRBJ2-7; D is perhaps TRBD1 (6 bases). V lost 4 bases and J 5 bases, leaving 18 bases between the germline ends. Germline V gene data show CDR1 as SNHLY and CDR2 as FYNNEI. The CDR3 totals 15 residues. CDR3 loop: CASSGPGNRDHEQYF. In DNA, the CDR3 is TGTGCCAGCAGTGGCCCCGGAAACAGGGATCACGAGCAGTACTTC.